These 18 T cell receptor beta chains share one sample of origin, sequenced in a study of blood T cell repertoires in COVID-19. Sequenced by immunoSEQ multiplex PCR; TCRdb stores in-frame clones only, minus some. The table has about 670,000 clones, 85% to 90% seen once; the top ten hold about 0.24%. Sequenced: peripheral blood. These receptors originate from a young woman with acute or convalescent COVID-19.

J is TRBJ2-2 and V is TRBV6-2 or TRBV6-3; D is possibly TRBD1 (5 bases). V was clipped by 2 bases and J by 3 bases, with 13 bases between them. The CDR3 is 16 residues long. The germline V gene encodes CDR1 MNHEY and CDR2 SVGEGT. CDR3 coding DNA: TGTGCCAGCAGTTACCAGACAGATCCTCACACCGGGGAGCTGTTTTTT. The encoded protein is CASSYQTDPHTGELFF.

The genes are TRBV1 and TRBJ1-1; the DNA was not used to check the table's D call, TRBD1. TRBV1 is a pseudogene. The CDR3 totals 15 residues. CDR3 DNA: TGCACCAGCAGCCGACAGCAACCCATGAACACTGAAGCTTTCTTT. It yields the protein CTSSRQQPMNTEAFF.

The CDR3 DNA is TGTGCCAGCAGCCCAACCAGACAGGGGAGGAACACTGAAGCTTTCTTT. Protein: CASSPTRQGRNTEAFF. J is TRBJ1-1 and V is TRBV3-1 (or the pseudogene TRBV3-2); 8 nucleotides match TRBD1. This CDR3 spans 16 amino acids. CDR1 and CDR2 from the germline V gene are LGHDT and YNNKEL (reference sequence). The V segment lost 4 bases and the J segment 1 base; nucleotides outside the gene matches: 8.

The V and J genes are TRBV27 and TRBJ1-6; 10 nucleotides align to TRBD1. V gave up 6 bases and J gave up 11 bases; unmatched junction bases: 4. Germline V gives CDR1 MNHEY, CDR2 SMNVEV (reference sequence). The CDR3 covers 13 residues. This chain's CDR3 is CASRATGGAPLHF. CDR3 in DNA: TGTGCCAGCAGGGCGACAGGGGGCGCACCCCTCCACTTT.

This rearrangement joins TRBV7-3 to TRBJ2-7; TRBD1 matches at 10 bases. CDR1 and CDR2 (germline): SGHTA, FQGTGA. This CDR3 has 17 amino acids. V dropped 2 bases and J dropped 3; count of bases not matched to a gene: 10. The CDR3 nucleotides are TGTGCCAGCAGCTTACCCCCCCGGGACAGGGGAAACTACGAGCAGTACTTC. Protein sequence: CASSLPPRDRGNYEQYF.

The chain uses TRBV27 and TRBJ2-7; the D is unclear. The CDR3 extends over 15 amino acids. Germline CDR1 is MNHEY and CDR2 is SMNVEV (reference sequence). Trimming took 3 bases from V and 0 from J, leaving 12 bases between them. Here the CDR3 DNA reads TGTGCCAGCAGTTTCGCGGAAGGCTTCTCCTACGAGCAGTACTTC. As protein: CASSFAEGFSYEQYF.

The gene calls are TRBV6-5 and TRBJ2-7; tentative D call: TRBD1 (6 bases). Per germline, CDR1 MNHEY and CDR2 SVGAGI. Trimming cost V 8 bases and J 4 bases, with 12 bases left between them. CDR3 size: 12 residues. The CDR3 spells CASAWTDYEQYF. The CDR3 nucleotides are TGTGCCAGCGCTTGGACAGATTACGAGCAGTACTTC.

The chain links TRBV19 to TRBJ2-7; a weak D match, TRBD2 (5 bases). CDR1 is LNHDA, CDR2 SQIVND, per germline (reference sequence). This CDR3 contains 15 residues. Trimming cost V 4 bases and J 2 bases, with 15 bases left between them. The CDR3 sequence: CASSNVEVPPYEQYF. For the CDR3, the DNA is TGTGCCAGTAGTAATGTGGAGGTTCCCCCCTACGAGCAGTACTTC. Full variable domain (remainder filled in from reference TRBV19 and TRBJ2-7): DGGITQSPKYLFRKEGQNVTLSCEQNLNHDAMYWYRQDPGQGLRLIYYSQIVNDFQKGDIAEGYSVSREKKESFPLTVTSAQKNPTAFYLCASSNVEVPPYEQYFGPGTRLTVT.

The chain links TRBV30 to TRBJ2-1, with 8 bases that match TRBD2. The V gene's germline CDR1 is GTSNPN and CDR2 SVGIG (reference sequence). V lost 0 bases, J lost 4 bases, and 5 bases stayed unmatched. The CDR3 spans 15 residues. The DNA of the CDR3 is TGTGCCTGGAGTGTAGGCGGGGGGTTGTACAATGAGCAGTTCTTC. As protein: CAWSVGGGLYNEQFF.

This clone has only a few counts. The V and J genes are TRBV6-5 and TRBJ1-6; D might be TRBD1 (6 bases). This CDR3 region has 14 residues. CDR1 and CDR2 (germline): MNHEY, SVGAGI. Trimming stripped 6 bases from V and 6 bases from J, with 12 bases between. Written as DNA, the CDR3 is TGTGCCAGCAGCTCCAGGACAGTTAATTCACCCCTCCACTTT. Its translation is CASSSRTVNSPLHF.

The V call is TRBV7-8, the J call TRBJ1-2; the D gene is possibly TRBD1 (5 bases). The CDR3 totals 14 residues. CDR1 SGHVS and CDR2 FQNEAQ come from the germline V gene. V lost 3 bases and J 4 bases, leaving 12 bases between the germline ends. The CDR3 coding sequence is TGTGCCAGCAGCTTGGGGGGGACCCCCTATGGCTACACCTTC. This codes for CASSLGGTPYGYTF.

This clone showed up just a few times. The CDR3 nucleotides are TGTGCCACCAGTGACCCTAGACTACCCTACAATGAGCAGTTCTTC. It codes for CATSDPRLPYNEQFF. The chain recombines TRBV24-1 with TRBJ2-1; D might be TRBD2 (5 bases). CDR3 length: 15 residues. From germline, CDR1 is KGHDR and CDR2 SFDVKD. Deletions cut 4 bases from V and 2 bases from J, with 11 bases between.

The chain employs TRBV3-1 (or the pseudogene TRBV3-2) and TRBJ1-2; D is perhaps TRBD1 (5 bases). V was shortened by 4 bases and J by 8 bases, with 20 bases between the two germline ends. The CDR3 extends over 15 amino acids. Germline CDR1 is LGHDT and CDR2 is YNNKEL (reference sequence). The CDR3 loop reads CASSPNGGKKSGYTF. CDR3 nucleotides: TGTGCCAGCAGCCCCAACGGGGGTAAGAAGTCGGGCTACACCTTC.

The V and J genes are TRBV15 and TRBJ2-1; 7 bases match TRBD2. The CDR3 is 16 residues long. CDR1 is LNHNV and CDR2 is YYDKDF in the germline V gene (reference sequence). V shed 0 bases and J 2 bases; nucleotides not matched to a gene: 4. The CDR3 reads CATSRDRGVPYNEQFF. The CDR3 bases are TGTGCCACCAGCAGAGATCGGGGGGTCCCCTACAATGAGCAGTTCTTC.

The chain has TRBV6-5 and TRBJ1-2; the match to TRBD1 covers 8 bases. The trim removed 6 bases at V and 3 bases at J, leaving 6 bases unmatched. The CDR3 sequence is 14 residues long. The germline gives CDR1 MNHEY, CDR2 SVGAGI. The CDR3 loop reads CASSPVQGDYGYTF. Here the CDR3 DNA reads TGTGCCAGCAGCCCAGTACAGGGGGACTATGGCTACACCTTC.

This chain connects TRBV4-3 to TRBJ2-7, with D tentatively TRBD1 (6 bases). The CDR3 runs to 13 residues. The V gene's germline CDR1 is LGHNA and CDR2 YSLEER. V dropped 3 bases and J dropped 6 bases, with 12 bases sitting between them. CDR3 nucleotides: TGCGCCAGCAGCCAGACACAGGGTTCCGAGCAGTACTTC. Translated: CASSQTQGSEQYF.

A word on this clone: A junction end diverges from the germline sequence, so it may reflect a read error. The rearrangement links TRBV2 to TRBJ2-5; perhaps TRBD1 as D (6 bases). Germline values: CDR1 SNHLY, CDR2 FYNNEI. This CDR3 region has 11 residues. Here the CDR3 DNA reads TGTGCCACCAGTAGGGGGGAGACCCAGTACTTC. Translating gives CATSRGETQYF.

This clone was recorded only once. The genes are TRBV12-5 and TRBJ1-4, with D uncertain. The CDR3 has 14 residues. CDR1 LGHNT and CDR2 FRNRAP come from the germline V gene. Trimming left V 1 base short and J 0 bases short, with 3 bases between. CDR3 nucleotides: TGTGCTAGTGGTTTGGCAGCAACTAATGAAAAACTGTTTTTT. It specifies CASGLAATNEKLFF.